One TCR beta chain is described in this entry. Full-length variable regions came from constant-region reverse primers plus semi-nested Nested Universal Primer A PCR. In TCRdb, the 5' RACE reads were re-called with MiXCR into one record per CDR3 protein. Among approximately 40,000 distinct CDR3 sequences listed, approximately 30% were seen once. Trimming removed 2 bases at V and 5 bases at J, with 11 bases between. Looked up from germline, CDR1 is SGHKS and CDR2 is YYEKEE (reference sequence). The CDR3 totals 13 residues. The memory fraction was CD4+CD45RO+CD25- cells. Sequenced material: tumor-infiltrating memory CD4+ T cells sorted from the breast tumor. As to subset: memory CD4+ T cells, CD4+CD45RO+CD25-. The rearrangement uses TRBV5-5 and TRBJ2-7; the D call may be TRBD1 or TRBD2 (5 bases each). This receptor was taken from a female donor with breast cancer. CDR3 loop: CASSFPGTNEQYF. Here the CDR3 DNA reads TGTGCCAGCAGCTTCCCCGGGACCAACGAGCAGTACTTC.